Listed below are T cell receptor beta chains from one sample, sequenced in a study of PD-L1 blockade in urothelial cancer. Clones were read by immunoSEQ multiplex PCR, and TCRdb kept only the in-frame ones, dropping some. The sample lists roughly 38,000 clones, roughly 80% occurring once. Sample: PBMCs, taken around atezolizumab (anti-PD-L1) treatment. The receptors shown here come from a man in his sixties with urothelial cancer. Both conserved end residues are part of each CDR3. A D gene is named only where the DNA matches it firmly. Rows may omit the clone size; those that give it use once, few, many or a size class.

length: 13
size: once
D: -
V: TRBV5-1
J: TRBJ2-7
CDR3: CASSAGDNYEQYF
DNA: TGCGCCAGCAGCGCCGGGGACAACTACGAGCAGTACTTC

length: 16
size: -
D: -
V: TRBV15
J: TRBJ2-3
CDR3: CATSRGGAGATDTQYF
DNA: TGTGCCACCAGCAGAGGAGGGGCAGGGGCGACAGATACGCAGTATTTT

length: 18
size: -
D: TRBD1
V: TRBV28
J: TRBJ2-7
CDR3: CASSNLPAGGTVAYEQYF
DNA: TGTGCCAGCAGTAACCTCCCGGCAGGGGGAACGGTCGCCTACGAGCAGTACTTC

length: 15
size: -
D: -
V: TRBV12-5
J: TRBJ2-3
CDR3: CASGLVTGGTDTQYF
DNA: TGTGCTAGTGGTTTGGTAACCGGGGGCACAGATACGCAGTATTTT

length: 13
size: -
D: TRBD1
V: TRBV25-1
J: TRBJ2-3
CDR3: CASRDRVGDTQYF
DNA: TGTGCCAGCAGAGACAGGGTCGGTGATACGCAGTATTTT

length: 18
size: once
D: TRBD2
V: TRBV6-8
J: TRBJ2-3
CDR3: CASKHERGGLEGTDTQYF
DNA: TGTGCCAGTAAACACGAGCGGGGGGGCCTGGAAGGCACAGATACGCAGTATTTT

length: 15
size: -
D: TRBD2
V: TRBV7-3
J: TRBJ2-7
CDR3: CASSLNSGGDYEQYF
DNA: TGTGCCAGCAGCTTAAATAGCGGGGGGGACTACGAGCAGTACTTC

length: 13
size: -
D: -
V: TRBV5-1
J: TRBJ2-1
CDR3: CASSFSLQGEQFF
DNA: TGCGCCAGCAGCTTCTCCCTGCAGGGGGAGCAGTTCTTC

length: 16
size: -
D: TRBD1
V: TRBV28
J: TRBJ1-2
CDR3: CASSLWGRGQNYGYTF
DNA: TGTGCCAGCAGTTTATGGGGCAGGGGGCAGAACTATGGCTACACCTTC

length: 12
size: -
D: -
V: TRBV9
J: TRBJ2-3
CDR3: CASSSSADTQYF
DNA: TGTGCCAGCTCCTCCTCGGCAGATACGCAGTATTTT

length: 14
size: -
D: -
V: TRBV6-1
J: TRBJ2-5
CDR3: CASSRQPHVETQYF
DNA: TGTGCCAGCAGCCGACAGCCCCACGTAGAGACCCAGTACTTC

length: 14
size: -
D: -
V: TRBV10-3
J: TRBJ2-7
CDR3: CATRWTDGPYEQYF
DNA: TGTGCCACCCGATGGACAGATGGACCCTACGAGCAGTACTTC

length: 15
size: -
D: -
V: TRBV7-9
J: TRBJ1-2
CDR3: CASSLDPGANYGYTF
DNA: TGTGCCAGCAGCTTAGATCCGGGAGCTAACTATGGCTACACCTTC

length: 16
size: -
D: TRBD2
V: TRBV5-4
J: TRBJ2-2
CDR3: CASRGASGEYTGELFF
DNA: TGTGCCAGCAGGGGGGCTAGCGGGGAGTACACCGGGGAGCTGTTTTTT

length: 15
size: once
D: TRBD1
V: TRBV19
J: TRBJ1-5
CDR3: CASSVDRVVYQPQHF
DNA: TGTGCCAGTAGTGTCGACAGGGTGGTGTATCAGCCCCAGCATTTT

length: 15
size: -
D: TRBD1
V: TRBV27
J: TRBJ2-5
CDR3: CASSSLGTGEETQYF
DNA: TGTGCCAGCAGTAGTTTAGGGACAGGGGAAGAGACCCAGTACTTC

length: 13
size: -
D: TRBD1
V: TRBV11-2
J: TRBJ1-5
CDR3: CASSLTGDQPQHF
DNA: TGTGCCAGCAGCTTAACAGGGGATCAGCCCCAGCATTTT

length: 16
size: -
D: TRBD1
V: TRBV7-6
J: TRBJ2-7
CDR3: CASSPRTGERPYEQYF
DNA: TGTGCCAGCAGCCCACGGACAGGGGAGCGGCCCTACGAGCAGTACTTC

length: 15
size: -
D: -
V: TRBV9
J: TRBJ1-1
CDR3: CASSAAPTQNTEAFF
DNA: TGTGCCAGCAGCGCTGCCCCCACACAGAACACTGAAGCTTTCTTT

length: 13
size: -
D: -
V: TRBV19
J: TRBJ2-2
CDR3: CASKQENTGELFF
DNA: TGTGCCAGTAAACAGGAGAACACCGGGGAGCTGTTTTTT

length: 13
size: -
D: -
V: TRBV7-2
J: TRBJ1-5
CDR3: CASSGQKNQPQHF
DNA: TGTGCCAGCAGCGGCCAGAAAAATCAGCCCCAGCATTTT

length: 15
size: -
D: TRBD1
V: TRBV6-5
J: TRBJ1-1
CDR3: CASSYSTGGDTEAFF
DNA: TGTGCCAGCAGTTACTCTACAGGGGGGGACACTGAAGCTTTCTTT

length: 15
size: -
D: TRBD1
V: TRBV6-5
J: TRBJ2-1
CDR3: CASSFRQGPNNEQFF
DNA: TGTGCCAGCAGTTTTCGACAGGGACCGAACAATGAGCAGTTCTTC

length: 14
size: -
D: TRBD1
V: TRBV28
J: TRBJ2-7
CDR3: CASSFPGQGYEQYF
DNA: TGTGCCAGCAGTTTCCCGGGACAGGGCTACGAGCAGTACTTC

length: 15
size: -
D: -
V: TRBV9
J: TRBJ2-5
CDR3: CASSPRVAAQETQYF
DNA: TGTGCCAGCAGCCCTCGCGTAGCGGCTCAAGAGACCCAGTACTTC

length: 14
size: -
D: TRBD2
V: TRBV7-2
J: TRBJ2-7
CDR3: CASSEASGGYEQYF
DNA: TGTGCCAGCAGCGAAGCTAGCGGGGGTTACGAGCAGTACTTC

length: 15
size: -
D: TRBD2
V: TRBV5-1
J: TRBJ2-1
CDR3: CASSVPSGGDNEQFF
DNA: TGCGCCAGCAGCGTACCTAGCGGGGGGGACAATGAGCAGTTCTTC

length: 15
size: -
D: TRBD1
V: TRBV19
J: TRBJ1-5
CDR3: CASSDGQGLRQPQHF
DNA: TGTGCCAGTAGTGATGGACAGGGTCTTCGCCAGCCCCAGCATTTT

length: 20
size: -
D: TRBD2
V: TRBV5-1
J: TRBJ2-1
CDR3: CASRRTLAGAPKSSYNEQFF
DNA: TGCGCCAGCAGGCGTACCCTAGCGGGAGCACCAAAAAGCTCCTACAATGAGCAGTTCTTC

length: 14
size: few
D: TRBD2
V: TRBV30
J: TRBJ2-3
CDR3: CAATLAGSTDTQYF
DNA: TGTGCCGCGACGCTAGCGGGGTCCACAGATACGCAGTATTTT

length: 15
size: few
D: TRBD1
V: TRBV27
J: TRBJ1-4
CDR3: CASREGQGINEKLFF
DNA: TGTGCCAGCAGAGAAGGACAGGGCATTAATGAAAAACTGTTTTTT

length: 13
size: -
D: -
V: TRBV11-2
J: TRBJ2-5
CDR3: CASSRGSAETQYF
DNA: TGTGCCAGCAGTAGGGGCTCGGCAGAGACCCAGTACTTC

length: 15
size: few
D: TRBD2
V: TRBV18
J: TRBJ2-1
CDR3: CASSSSSGGGDEQFF
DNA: TGTGCCAGCTCATCTTCTAGCGGGGGAGGGGATGAGCAGTTCTTC

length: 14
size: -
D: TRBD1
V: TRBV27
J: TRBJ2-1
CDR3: CASSLETGVNEQFF
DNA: TGTGCCAGCAGTTTAGAGACAGGGGTGAATGAGCAGTTCTTC

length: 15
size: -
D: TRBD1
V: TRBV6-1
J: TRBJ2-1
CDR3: CASSALRGPYNEQFF
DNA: TGTGCCAGCAGTGCCCTCAGGGGGCCCTACAATGAGCAGTTCTTC

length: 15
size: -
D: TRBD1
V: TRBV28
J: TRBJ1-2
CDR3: CASSTEGQANYGYTF
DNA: TGTGCCAGCAGTACAGAGGGACAGGCTAACTATGGCTACACCTTC

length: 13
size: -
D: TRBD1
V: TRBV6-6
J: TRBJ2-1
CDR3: CASRGQVYNEQFF
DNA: TGTGCCAGCAGGGGACAGGTCTACAATGAGCAGTTCTTC

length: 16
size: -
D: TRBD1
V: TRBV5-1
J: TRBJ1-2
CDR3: CASSLAGTEANYGYTF
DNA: TGCGCCAGCAGCTTGGCCGGGACAGAGGCTAACTATGGCTACACCTTC

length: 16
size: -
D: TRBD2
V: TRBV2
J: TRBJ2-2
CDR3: CASSVGSGGRTGELFF
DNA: TGTGCCAGCAGTGTCGGATCGGGGGGACGCACCGGGGAGCTGTTTTTT

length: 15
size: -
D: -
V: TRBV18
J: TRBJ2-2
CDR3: CASSRGTENTGELFF
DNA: TGTGCCAGCTCAAGGGGGACGGAGAACACCGGGGAGCTGTTTTTT

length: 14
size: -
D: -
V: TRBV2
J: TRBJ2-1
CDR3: CASRENGNDNEQFF
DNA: TGTGCCAGCAGGGAGAACGGGAACGACAATGAGCAGTTCTTC